One sample yielded the 2 T cell receptor beta chains listed below, sequenced in a study of T cell responses to AZD1222 COVID-19 vaccine. Sequencing used immunoSEQ multiplex PCR; TCRdb keeps in-frame clones, though not all of them. The sample yields 65,000 to 85,000 clones, 70% to 90% seen once. Here the sequenced sample was peripheral blood, taken 28 days after the second AZD1222 dose. The receptors were sampled from an adult who received the AZD1222 COVID-19 vaccine.

This clone is medium-sized by share. The chain recombines TRBV14 with TRBJ2-5, with a possible D match to TRBD1 (5 bases). The CDR3 spans 17 residues. The germline CDR1 and CDR2 sequences are SGHDN and FVKESK. The V end was cut by 0 bases, the J end by 0 bases, with 14 bases between. The CDR3 DNA is TGTGCCAGCAGCCAAGAGAGGACAATCAAGTACCAAGAGACCCAGTACTTC. Its translation: CASSQERTIKYQETQYF.

V and J are TRBV29-1 and TRBJ1-2; D remains ambiguous. The V gene lost 2 bases and the J gene lost 8 bases, with 9 bases spanning the gap. The CDR3 has 11 amino acids. The germline V gene has CDR1 SQVTM and CDR2 ANQGSEA. CDR3 nucleotide sequence: TGCAGCGTTGAATTCGGCCAAGGCTACACCTTC. Residues: CSVEFGQGYTF.